The present entry profiles one TCR beta chain with its context. As yet, its antigen is unknown. Clones were read by immunoSEQ multiplex PCR, and TCRdb kept only the in-frame ones, dropping some. The sample holds around 340,000 clones, less than 75% seen once. The source of the sample is a study of shared clonotypes between healthy human individuals. Both subsets, CD45RA+ naive and CD45RA-negative memory, were split from the CD4+ cells. General observations from the study: Genetic and exposure-history diversity was limited by the few donors. Among non-shared clonotypes, generation probabilities were lower than among those shared by all four donors. Deeper or shallower sequencing was expected to change how clonotypes are shared among donors.

CDR3 length equals 13 residues. Germline V CDR1 and CDR2: SNHLY, FYNNEI. Trimming stripped 3 bases from V and 4 bases from J, with 8 bases between. The V call is TRBV2, the J call TRBJ2-3; D ambiguous. The material sequenced was memory CD4+ T cells sorted from blood. Documented subset: CD45RA-negative fraction. The receptor comes from a man aged 25 to 40 in good health. CDR3 nucleotides: TGTGCCAGCAGTGACTCTACTCCAGATACGCAGTATTTT. It specifies CASSDSTPDTQYF.